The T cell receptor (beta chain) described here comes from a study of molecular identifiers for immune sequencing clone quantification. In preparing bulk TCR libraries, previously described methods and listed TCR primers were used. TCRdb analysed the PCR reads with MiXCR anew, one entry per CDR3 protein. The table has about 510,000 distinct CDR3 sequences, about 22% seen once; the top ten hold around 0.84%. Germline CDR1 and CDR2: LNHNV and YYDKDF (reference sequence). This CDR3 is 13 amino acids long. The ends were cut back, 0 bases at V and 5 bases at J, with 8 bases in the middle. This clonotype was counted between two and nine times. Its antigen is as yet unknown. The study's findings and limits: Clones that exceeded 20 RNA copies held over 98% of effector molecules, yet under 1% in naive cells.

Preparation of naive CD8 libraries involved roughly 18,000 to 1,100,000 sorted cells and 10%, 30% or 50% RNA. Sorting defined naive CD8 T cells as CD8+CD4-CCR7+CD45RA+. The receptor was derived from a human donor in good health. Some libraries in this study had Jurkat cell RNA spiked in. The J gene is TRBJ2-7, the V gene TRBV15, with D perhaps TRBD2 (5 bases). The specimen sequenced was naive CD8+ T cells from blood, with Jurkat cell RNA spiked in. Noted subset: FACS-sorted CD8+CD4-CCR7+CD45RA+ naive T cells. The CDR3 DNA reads TGTGCCACCAGCAGAGATGCCGGGGACGAGCAGTACTTC. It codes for CATSRDAGDEQYF.